The rows below give T cell receptor beta chains drawn from one sample of a study of blood T cell repertoires in COVID-19. Using immunoSEQ multiplex PCR, the repertoire was profiled, and TCRdb retains in-frame clones only, with some absent. The sample shows roughly 500,000 clones, roughly 88% of them seen only once. Sequenced input: PBMCs or T cells enriched from blood (not recorded which). The origin of the receptors is a woman in her thirties or forties who had recovered from COVID-19. The CDR3 runs from the conserved cysteine through the conserved F or W. Fields, in order: D gene, CDR3 length, clone size, V gene, J gene, CDR3 DNA, CDR3 protein. The D gene is left open where the match is weak. The listing skips clone size in some rows; elsewhere it reads once, few, many or a size class.

d_call: -; cdr3_length: 13; clone_size: once; v_call: TRBV19; j_call: TRBJ1-1; cdr3_nt: TGTGCCAGTAGTCTCTTGAACAATCCTGAAGCTTTCTTT; cdr3_aa: CASSLLNNPEAFF
d_call: -; cdr3_length: 16; clone_size: -; v_call: TRBV18; j_call: TRBJ2-5; cdr3_nt: TGTGCCAGCTCACCACCGTTGAGGGGGACCCAAGAGACCCAGTACTTC; cdr3_aa: CASSPPLRGTQETQYF
d_call: TRBD2; cdr3_length: 19; clone_size: -; v_call: TRBV18; j_call: TRBJ2-2; cdr3_nt: TGTGCCAGCTCACCACCGAACCCAGCGGGAGGGCCGGGGACCGGGGAGCTGTTTTTT; cdr3_aa: CASSPPNPAGGPGTGELFF
d_call: -; cdr3_length: 13; clone_size: -; v_call: TRBV19; j_call: TRBJ2-7; cdr3_nt: TGTGCCAGTAGTAACGGACGGCGGGGCGAGCAGTACTTC; cdr3_aa: CASSNGRRGEQYF
d_call: -; cdr3_length: 16; clone_size: -; v_call: TRBV5-1; j_call: TRBJ1-3; cdr3_nt: TGCGCCAGCAGCCACAACGGGGGTACCTCTGGAAACACCATATATTTT; cdr3_aa: CASSHNGGTSGNTIYF
d_call: -; cdr3_length: 16; clone_size: once; v_call: TRBV7-2; j_call: TRBJ2-3; cdr3_nt: TGTGCCAGCAGAGTCGGAGGAGGGCGGGGCGCAGATACGCAGTATTTT; cdr3_aa: CASRVGGGRGADTQYF
d_call: -; cdr3_length: 15; clone_size: -; v_call: TRBV19; j_call: TRBJ1-2; cdr3_nt: TGTGCCAGTAGGGGGGGTAGGACTCTTTATTATGGCTACACCTTC; cdr3_aa: CASRGGRTLYYGYTF
d_call: TRBD1; cdr3_length: 15; clone_size: -; v_call: TRBV5-4; j_call: TRBJ2-7; cdr3_nt: TGTGCCAGCAGCTCGAACCTGGGACAGGGCTACGAGCAGTACTTC; cdr3_aa: CASSSNLGQGYEQYF
d_call: -; cdr3_length: 16; clone_size: -; v_call: TRBV30; j_call: TRBJ2-5; cdr3_nt: TGTGCCTGGGAAATTGGAAAGGGCAGGGCTGGAAAGACCCAGTACTTC; cdr3_aa: CAWEIGKGRAGKTQYF
d_call: TRBD2; cdr3_length: 15; clone_size: -; v_call: TRBV7-8; j_call: TRBJ2-7; cdr3_nt: TGTGCCAGCAGTCCTACGACTAGCGAGACCTACGAGCAGTACTTC; cdr3_aa: CASSPTTSETYEQYF